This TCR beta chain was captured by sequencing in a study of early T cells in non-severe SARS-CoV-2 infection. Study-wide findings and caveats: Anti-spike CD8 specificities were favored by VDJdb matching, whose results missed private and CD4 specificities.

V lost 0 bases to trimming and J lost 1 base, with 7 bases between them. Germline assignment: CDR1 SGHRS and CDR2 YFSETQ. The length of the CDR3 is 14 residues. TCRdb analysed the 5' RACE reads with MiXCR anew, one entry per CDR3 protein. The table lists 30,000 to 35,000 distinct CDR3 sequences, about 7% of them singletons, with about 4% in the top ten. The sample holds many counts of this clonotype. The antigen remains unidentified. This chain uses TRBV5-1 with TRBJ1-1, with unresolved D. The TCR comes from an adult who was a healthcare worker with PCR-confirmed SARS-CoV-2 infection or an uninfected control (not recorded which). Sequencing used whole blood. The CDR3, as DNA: TGCGCCAGCAGCTTGGGACACACGAACACTGAAGCTTTCTTT. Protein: CASSLGHTNTEAFF.